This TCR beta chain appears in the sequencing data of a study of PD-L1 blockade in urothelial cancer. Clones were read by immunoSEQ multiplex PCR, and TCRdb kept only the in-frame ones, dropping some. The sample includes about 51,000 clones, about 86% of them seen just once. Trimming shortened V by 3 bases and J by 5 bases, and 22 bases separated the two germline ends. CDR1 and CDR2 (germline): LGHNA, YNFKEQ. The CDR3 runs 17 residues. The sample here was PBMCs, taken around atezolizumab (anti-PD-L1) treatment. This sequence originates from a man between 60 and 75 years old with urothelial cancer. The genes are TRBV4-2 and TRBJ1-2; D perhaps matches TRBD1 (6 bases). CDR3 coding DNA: TGTGCCAGCAGCCAGAATGTGAACAGGGTAAATGGGTATGGCTACACCTTC. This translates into CASSQNVNRVNGYGYTF.